This T cell receptor beta chain was retrieved from a study of CD8 T cells in ankylosing spondylitis. This clonotype was picked up a small number of times. Each CDR3 protein gets one entry after TCRdb re-called the 5' RACE reads with MiXCR. The data hold 250,000 to 350,000 distinct CDR3 sequences, with around 20% observed a single time. The sequence was collected from a male donor with ankylosing spondylitis or in good health (not recorded which). Sequencing used blood, either unsorted or a sorted T cell fraction (not recorded which).

In DNA, the CDR3 is TGCGCCAGCAGCTTGGGAGGCCAGCAGACCGGGGAGCTGTTTTTT. Amino acid sequence: CASSLGGQQTGELFF. This chain links TRBV5-1 with TRBJ2-2; D not resolved. The CDR3 spans 15 residues. Germline V lookup: CDR1 SGHRS, CDR2 YFSETQ. V lost 0 bases, J lost 5 bases, and 11 bases lay in between.